This T cell receptor beta chain was profiled in a study of spatial heterogeneity in lung cancer. Overall study: There were, on average, more than eight raw-read appearances for each unique TCR and UMI combination.

The time point: blood at routine non-recurrence follow-up after resection. Regarding the study as a whole: The study found ubiquitous expanded tumor TCRs in blood more at resection than follow-up.

TCRdb re-derived calls from the 5' RACE reads in MiXCR, one entry per CDR3 protein. The sample yields roughly 99,000 distinct CDR3 sequences, roughly 21% seen once. Germline V gene lookup returns CDR1 GTSNPN and CDR2 SVGIG (reference sequence). Trimming removed 4 bases from V and 2 bases from J, with 13 bases in between. The CDR3 loop spans 14 amino acids. This clonotype was counted a few times. Its antigen is as yet unknown. J is TRBJ2-3 and V is TRBV30; D not certain. The sequence was collected from a male donor with early-stage non-small cell lung cancer. Sequenced here: PBMCs, sampled at follow-up. CDR3 region: CAWNMARYTDTQYF. The CDR3 nucleotides read TGTGCCTGGAATATGGCCAGATACACAGATACGCAGTATTTT.